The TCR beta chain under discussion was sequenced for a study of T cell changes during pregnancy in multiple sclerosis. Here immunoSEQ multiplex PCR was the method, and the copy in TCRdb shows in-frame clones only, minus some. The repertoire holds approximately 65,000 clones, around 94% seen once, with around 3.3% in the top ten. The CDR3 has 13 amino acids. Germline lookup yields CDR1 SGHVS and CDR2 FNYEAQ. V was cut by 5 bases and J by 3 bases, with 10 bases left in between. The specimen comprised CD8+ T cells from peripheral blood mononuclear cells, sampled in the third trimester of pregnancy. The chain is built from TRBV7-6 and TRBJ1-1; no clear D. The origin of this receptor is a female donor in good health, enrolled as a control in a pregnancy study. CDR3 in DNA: TGTGCCAGCAGCCTTGGCCCCGACACTGAAGCTTTCTTT. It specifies CASSLGPDTEAFF. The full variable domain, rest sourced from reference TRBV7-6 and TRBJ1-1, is GAGVSQSPRYKVTKRGQDVALRCDPISGHVSLYWYRQALGQGPEFLTYFNYEAQQDKSGLPNDRFSAERPEGSISTLTIQRTEQRDSAMYRCASSLGPDTEAFFGQGTRLTVV.